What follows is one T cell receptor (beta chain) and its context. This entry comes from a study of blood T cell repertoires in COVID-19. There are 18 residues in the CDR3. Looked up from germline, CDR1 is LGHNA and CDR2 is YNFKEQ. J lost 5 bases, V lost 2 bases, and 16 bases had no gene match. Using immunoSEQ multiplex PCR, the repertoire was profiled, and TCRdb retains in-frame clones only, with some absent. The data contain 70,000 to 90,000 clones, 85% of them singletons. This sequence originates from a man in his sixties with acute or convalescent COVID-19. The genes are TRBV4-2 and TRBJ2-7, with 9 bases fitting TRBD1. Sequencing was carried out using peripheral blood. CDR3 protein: CASSQTGGGQGRSHEQYF. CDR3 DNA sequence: TGTGCCAGCAGCCAAACGGGTGGGGGACAGGGCCGAAGCCACGAGCAGTACTTC.